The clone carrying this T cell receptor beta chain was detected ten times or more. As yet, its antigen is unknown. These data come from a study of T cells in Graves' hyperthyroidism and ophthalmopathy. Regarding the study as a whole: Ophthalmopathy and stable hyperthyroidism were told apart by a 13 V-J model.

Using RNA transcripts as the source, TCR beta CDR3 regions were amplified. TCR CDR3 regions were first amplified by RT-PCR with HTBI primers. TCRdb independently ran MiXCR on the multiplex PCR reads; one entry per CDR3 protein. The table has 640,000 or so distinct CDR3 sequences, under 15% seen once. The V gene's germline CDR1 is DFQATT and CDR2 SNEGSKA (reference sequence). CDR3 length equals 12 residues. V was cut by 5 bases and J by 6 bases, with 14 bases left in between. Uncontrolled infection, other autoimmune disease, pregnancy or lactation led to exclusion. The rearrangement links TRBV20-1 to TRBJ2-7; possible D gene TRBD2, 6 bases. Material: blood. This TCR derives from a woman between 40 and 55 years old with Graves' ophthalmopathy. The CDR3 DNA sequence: TGCAGTGCTGGAGGGATTAACGCCGAGCAGTACTTC. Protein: CSAGGINAEQYF.